This T cell receptor beta chain was retrieved from a study of T cell clones after liver transplantation. In this sample, this clone turned up a few times. TCRdb's table, derived via immunoSEQ multiplex PCR, lists solely in-frame clones and lacks some. The table has some 70,000 clones, 80% seen once. V shed 6 bases and J 1 base; nucleotides not matched to a gene: 9. The CDR3 has 16 amino acids. Germline CDR1 is SNHLY and CDR2 is FYNNEI. The sequence derives from a human donor who received a liver transplant. The V and J genes are TRBV2 and TRBJ1-1; 9 bases match TRBD1. The input for sequencing was CD4+ T cells from blood, taken before liver transplant. The CDR3 loop is CASRDTGGLSNTEAFF. Written as DNA, the CDR3 is TGTGCCAGCAGAGATACAGGGGGCCTTTCGAACACTGAAGCTTTCTTT. The full variable domain, completed using reference TRBV2 and TRBJ1-1, is EPEVTQTPSHQVTQMGQEVILRCVPISNHLYFYWYRQILGQKVEFLVSFYNNEISEKSEIFDDQFSVERPDGSNFTLKIRSTKLEDSAMYFCASRDTGGLSNTEAFFGQGTRLTVV.